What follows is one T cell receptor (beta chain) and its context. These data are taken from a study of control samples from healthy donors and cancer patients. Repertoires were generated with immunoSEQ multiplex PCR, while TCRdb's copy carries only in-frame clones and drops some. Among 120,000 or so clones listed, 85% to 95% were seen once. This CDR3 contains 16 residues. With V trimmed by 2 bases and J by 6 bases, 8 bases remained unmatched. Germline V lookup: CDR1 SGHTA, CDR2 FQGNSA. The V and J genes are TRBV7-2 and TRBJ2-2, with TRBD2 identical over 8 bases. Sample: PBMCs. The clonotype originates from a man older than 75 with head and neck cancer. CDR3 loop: CASSLSAGEVSGELFF. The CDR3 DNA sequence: TGTGCCAGCAGCTTATCAGCGGGGGAAGTTTCCGGGGAGCTGTTTTTT.